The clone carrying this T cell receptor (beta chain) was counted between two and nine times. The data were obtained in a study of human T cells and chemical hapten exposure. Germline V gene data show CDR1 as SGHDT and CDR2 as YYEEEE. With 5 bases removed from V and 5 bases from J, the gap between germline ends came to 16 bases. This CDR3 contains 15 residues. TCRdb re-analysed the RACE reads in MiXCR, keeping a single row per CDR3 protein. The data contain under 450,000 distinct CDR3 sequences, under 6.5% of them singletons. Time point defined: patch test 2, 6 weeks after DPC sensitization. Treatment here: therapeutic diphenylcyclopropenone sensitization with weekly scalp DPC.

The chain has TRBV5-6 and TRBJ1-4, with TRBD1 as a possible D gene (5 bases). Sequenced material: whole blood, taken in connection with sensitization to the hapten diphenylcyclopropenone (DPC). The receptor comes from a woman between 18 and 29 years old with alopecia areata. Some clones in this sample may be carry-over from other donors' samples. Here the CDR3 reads CASSLGEQANEKLFF. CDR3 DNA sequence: TGTGCCAGCAGTCTGGGGGAGCAGGCCAATGAAAAACTGTTTTTT.